This T cell receptor beta chain was sequenced during a study of early T cells in non-severe SARS-CoV-2 infection. Unique molecular identifiers tagged individual cDNA molecules. MiXCR was run by TCRdb on the 5' RACE reads, yielding one entry per CDR3 protein. This sample carries roughly 66,000 distinct CDR3 sequences, 9.1% of them seen once, and the ten largest clones take around 3.5%. This sequence was found in an adult who was a healthcare worker with PCR-confirmed SARS-CoV-2 infection or an uninfected control (not recorded which). The material sequenced was whole blood.

The CDR3: CASSRSGTGGYEQYF. The CDR3 DNA reads TGTGCCAGCAGTCGTTCCGGGACAGGGGGATACGAGCAGTACTTC. The J gene is TRBJ2-7, the V gene TRBV6-2 or TRBV6-3; 11 bases line up with TRBD1. V trimming: 5 bases; J trimming: 4 bases; junction bases outside the gene matches: 7. Germline-derived CDR1 and CDR2 are MNHEY and SVGEGT. The CDR3 loop spans 15 amino acids.